A single sample gave rise to the 15 T cell receptor beta chains below, sequenced in a study of blood T cell repertoires in COVID-19. Profiling relied on immunoSEQ multiplex PCR, and the TCRdb table lists in-frame clones only, not all of them. The table has 200,000 to 300,000 clones, about 73% seen once. Sequenced material: peripheral blood. The origin of the receptors is a woman of 80 years or more with acute or convalescent COVID-19.

This clone has more than one count but fewer than ten. The chain carries TRBV14 and TRBJ1-3; tentatively, D is TRBD1 (5 bases). V lost 4 bases and J 1 base, leaving 8 bases between the germline ends. This CDR3 has 14 amino acids. Germline V gene sequence: CDR1 SGHDN, CDR2 FVKESK. Written as DNA, the CDR3 is TGTGCCAGCAGCCCGACAGTATCTGGAAACACCATATATTTT. Protein product: CASSPTVSGNTIYF.

The V call is TRBV7-6, the J call TRBJ2-3, with D unresolved. V was cut by 5 bases and J by 2 bases, with 14 bases left in between. The CDR3 is made up of 15 amino acids. CDR1 is SGHVS and CDR2 is FNYEAQ in the germline V gene. CDR3 coding DNA: TGTGCCAGCAGCCCGAGACTGCTGTACACAGATACGCAGTATTTT. Its translation: CASSPRLLYTDTQYF.

The rearrangement links TRBV7-6 to TRBJ2-5; 9 bases are a match to TRBD2. V was pared by 2 bases and J by 4 bases, with 5 bases of the junction left unmatched. The CDR3 contains 15 residues. Germline lookup yields CDR1 SGHVS and CDR2 FNYEAQ. The CDR3 protein is CASSLLGGRGETQYF. CDR3 nucleotide sequence: TGTGCCAGCAGCTTACTTGGCGGGAGGGGAGAGACCCAGTACTTC.

The rearrangement joins TRBV11-3 to TRBJ2-2; TRBD2 agrees at 12 bases. The CDR3 contains 17 residues. The J segment lost 6 bases and the V segment lost 5 bases, leaving 10 bases of the junction unmatched. Germline V gives CDR1 SGHNT, CDR2 YENEEA. The CDR3 spells CASSDEKTSGRSGELFF. The CDR3 coding sequence is TGTGCCAGCAGCGACGAAAAGACTAGCGGGAGATCCGGGGAGCTGTTTTTT.

This clone came up a few times. This chain links TRBV5-1 with TRBJ1-1; TRBD1 agrees at 9 bases. J was trimmed by 1 base and V by 0 bases; bases with no gene match: 10. Looked up from germline, CDR1 is SGHRS and CDR2 is YFSETQ. The CDR3 sequence is 18 residues long. In DNA, the CDR3 is TGCGCCAGCAGCTTGGCCCGTTGGGACAGGGACACGAACACTGAAGCTTTCTTT. It specifies CASSLARWDRDTNTEAFF.

The chain recombines TRBV5-5 with TRBJ2-2; D possibly corresponds to TRBD2 (5 bases). Looked up from germline, CDR1 is SGHKS and CDR2 is YYEKEE (reference sequence). V gave up 0 bases and J gave up 1 base, with 13 bases separating them. The CDR3 consists of 17 residues. Here the CDR3 reads CASSLGRDSVNTGELFF. As DNA, the CDR3 is TGTGCCAGCAGCTTGGGACGGGATAGCGTGAACACCGGGGAGCTGTTTTTT.

This chain joins TRBV2 and TRBJ1-5, with no clear D. The CDR3 contains 15 residues. CDR1 SNHLY and CDR2 FYNNEI come from the germline V gene. Between the trimmed V and J ends, which lost 2 bases and 2 bases, there was a span of 10 bases. CDR3 coding DNA: TGTGCCAGCAGTGAACAGAGGGAGGGCAATCAGCCCCAGCATTTT. Its translation: CASSEQREGNQPQHF. Drawing the rest from reference TRBV2 and TRBJ1-5, the complete variable domain is EPEVTQTPSHQVTQMGQEVILRCVPISNHLYFYWYRQILGQKVEFLVSFYNNEISEKSEIFDDQFSVERPDGSNFTLKIRSTKLEDSAMYFCASSEQREGNQPQHFGDGTRLSIL.

Turning to this clone: A much bigger clone sits one base away, suggesting this may be a read error. This CDR3 is also generated by other DNA sequences in the sample. The chain links TRBV5-1 to TRBJ1-2, with 9 bases aligning to TRBD1. Germline lookup yields CDR1 SGHRS and CDR2 YFSETQ. The CDR3 loop spans 14 amino acids. Trimming removed 5 bases from V and 2 bases from J; junction bases left unmatched: 4. The CDR3 loop is CASSSGQGNYGYTF. CDR3 sequence (DNA): TGCGCCAGCAGTTCGGGACAGGGAAACTATGGCTACACCTTC.

The V gene is TRBV5-4, the J gene TRBJ2-3; 14 positions match TRBD2. Germline loops: CDR1 SGHNT, CDR2 YYREEE (reference sequence). Unmatched junction bases numbered 4, after V lost 0 bases and J lost 4 bases. This CDR3 is 17 amino acids long. This chain's CDR3 is CASSLGGLAGVADTQYF. CDR3 in DNA: TGTGCCAGCAGCTTGGGGGGACTAGCGGGAGTGGCAGATACGCAGTATTTT.

In DNA, the CDR3 is TGTGCCAGTAACTTGGGACAGGGGAATCGCTACACCTTC. It codes for CASNLGQGNRYTF. V and J are TRBV19 and TRBJ1-2; 10 nucleotides align to TRBD1. The CDR3 covers 13 residues. Looked up from germline, CDR1 is LNHDA and CDR2 is SQIVND (reference sequence). Germline trimming cut 7 bases from V and 9 bases from J; bases unmatched to any gene: 8.

The V call is TRBV19, the J call TRBJ1-5, with D unresolved. The CDR3 covers 13 residues. V was trimmed by 0 bases and J by 5 bases, leaving 5 bases between them. The germline V gene has CDR1 LNHDA and CDR2 SQIVND (reference sequence). CDR3 amino acids: CASSIDQYQPQHF. The CDR3, as DNA: TGTGCCAGTAGTATAGATCAGTATCAGCCCCAGCATTTT.

The sample holds one count of this clone. The V and J genes are TRBV6-1 and TRBJ2-7; 7 positions match TRBD2. Per the germline V gene, CDR1 is MNHNS and CDR2 is SASEGT. CDR3 size: 14 residues. V lost 1 base to trimming and J lost 3 bases; unmatched junction nucleotides: 3. This CDR3 reads CASSEGTRLYEQYF. The CDR3 DNA is TGTGCCAGCAGTGAAGGGACTAGACTCTACGAGCAGTACTTC.

The CDR3 protein is CASSISDGGQPQHF. CDR3 nucleotide sequence: TGTGCCAGCAGTATTAGCGATGGGGGGCAGCCCCAGCATTTT. The gene calls are TRBV7-8 and TRBJ1-5, with D possibly matching TRBD1 (5 bases). V was trimmed by 6 bases and J by 7 bases, leaving 16 bases between them. Germline V gene lookup returns CDR1 SGHVS and CDR2 FQNEAQ. This CDR3 has 14 amino acids.

CDR3 residues: CASSPIIYSNQPQHF. The CDR3 DNA sequence: TGTGCCAGCTCACCAATAATATATAGCAATCAGCCCCAGCATTTT. The chain links TRBV18 to TRBJ1-5; D not resolved. The CDR3 is made up of 15 amino acids. Germline lookup yields CDR1 KGHSH and CDR2 LQKENI. Trimming left V 2 bases short and J 0 bases short, with 8 bases between.

This chain joins TRBV4-2 and TRBJ2-1, with a tentative D call TRBD2 (7 bases). This CDR3 region has 15 residues. V lost 1 base and J lost 3, with 10 bases in between. CDR1 is LGHNA and CDR2 is YNFKEQ in the germline V gene. This CDR3 reads CASSQVGGDYNEQFF. The CDR3 coding sequence is TGTGCCAGCAGCCAAGTAGGGGGGGACTACAATGAGCAGTTCTTC.